This T cell receptor beta chain stems from a study of T-cell memory formation after mild COVID-19. CDR3 size: 15 residues. Constant-segment-primed 5'RACE gave TCR alpha and TCR beta cDNA libraries with sample barcodes and UMIs. TCRdb re-derived calls from the 5' RACE reads in MiXCR, one entry per CDR3 protein. The sample contains nearly 110,000 distinct CDR3 sequences, over 13% of which appear only once. The sample consisted of PBMCs or a T cell subset sorted from them (not recorded which). The chain joins TRBV21-1 to TRBJ1-1; TRBD1, as called in the table, went unchecked against the DNA. TRBV21-1 is flagged as a pseudogene. The receptor comes from a man between 18 and 35 years old who had mild COVID-19 (a few samples of this study predate the infection). Cell type and time point are not known. Written as DNA, the CDR3 is TGTGCCAGCAGCAAGCCCCTTCTCAGGGATAGCGAAGCTTTCTTT. It codes for CASSKPLLRDSEAFF.